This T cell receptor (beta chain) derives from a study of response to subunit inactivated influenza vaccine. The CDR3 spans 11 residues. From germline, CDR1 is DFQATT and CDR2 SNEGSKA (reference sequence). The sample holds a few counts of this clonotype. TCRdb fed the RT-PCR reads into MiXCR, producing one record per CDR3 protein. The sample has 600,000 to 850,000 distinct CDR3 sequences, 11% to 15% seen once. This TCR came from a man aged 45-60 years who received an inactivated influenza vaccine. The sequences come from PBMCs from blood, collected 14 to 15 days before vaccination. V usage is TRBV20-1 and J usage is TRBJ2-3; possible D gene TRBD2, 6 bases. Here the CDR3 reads CSSGGLTAQYF. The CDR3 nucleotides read TGCAGCTCTGGGGGACTTACCGCGCAGTATTTT.